The count of the clone carrying this TCR beta chain is one. Its specificity is unknown. The data are from a study of chemoradiotherapy in HPV16-positive cancers. The study, taken as a whole, reports: HPV-responsive T-cell expansion during chemoradiotherapy was linked to improved recurrence-free survival in HPV16-positive patients. The functional HPV-specific definition rests on just a couple of HPV16-positive patients. Candidate HPV-specific clones and E7-related TCR motifs grew in tumor during treatment.

Repeated repertoire sampling spanned the course of chemoradiotherapy. This table comes from immunoSEQ multiplex PCR, and its TCRdb copy is limited to in-frame clones, with some not included. In the table there are roughly 39,000 clones, about 77% of which are singletons. The CDR3 runs 17 residues. With V trimmed by 1 base and J by 1 base, 3 bases remained unmatched. Germline values: CDR1 SGHAT, CDR2 FQNNGV. The J gene is TRBJ2-3, the V gene TRBV11-2; 12 bases are shared with TRBD2. The origin of this receptor is a human donor with HPV-associated anogenital cancer. This specimen consisted of blood, obtained from a patient who underwent chemoradiotherapy. This chain's CDR3 is CASSLGTSGVGTDTQYF. Here the CDR3 DNA reads TGTGCCAGCAGCTTAGGGACTAGCGGGGTCGGCACAGATACGCAGTATTTT.